This T cell receptor beta chain is from a study of radiation and T cells in renal cell carcinoma. For the study at large: Nephrectomy followed 15 Gy stereotactic body radiation by 4 weeks. Findings and caveats of the study: Baseline intratumoral clonotype presence is unknown without pretreatment biopsies. Top tumor clonotypes rose in blood 2 weeks post-radiation, then contracted.

Regarding this clone: No antigen is known for it.

The assay was immunoSEQ multiplex PCR, and TCRdb's table has in-frame clones only and misses some. This sample has roughly 130,000 clones, with more than 75% found just once. Germline CDR1 SGHNT, CDR2 YYREEE (reference sequence). This CDR3 spans 15 amino acids. V lost 4 bases to trimming and J lost 4 bases; unmatched junction nucleotides: 7. Time point in this sample: blood 2 weeks post-SBRT. Sample treatment: 15 Gy SBRT to primary tumor, nephrectomy 4 weeks later. The tumor was a clear cell renal cell carcinoma. The receptor was derived from a woman aged 70 to 79 with renal cell carcinoma. The sequencing here drew on blood, taken from a patient whose treatment included radiotherapy and nephrectomy. V and J are TRBV5-4 and TRBJ2-3; 9 bases fit TRBD2. Written as DNA, the CDR3 is TGTGCCAGCAGCCGCCCCCTAGCGGGGTCAGATACGCAGTATTTT. Residues: CASSRPLAGSDTQYF.